This T cell receptor (beta chain) was retrieved from a study of blood T cell repertoires in COVID-19. Study at large: Both acute and convalescent COVID-19 samples were obtained from the United States, Italy and Spain.

A Seattle source enrolled patients during active infection and followed them longitudinally. The method was immunoSEQ multiplex PCR; TCRdb's version includes in-frame clones alone and lacks a portion of them. This sample yields 270,000 or so clones, of which 90% are seen a single time; roughly 2.2% belongs to the top ten. From germline, CDR1 is LNHDA and CDR2 SQIVND (reference sequence). CDR3 length: 15 residues. V was trimmed by 7 bases and J by 7 bases, leaving 20 bases between them. The sequenced sample consisted of peripheral blood. The TCR sequence derives from a woman aged 55-69 years with COVID-19, enrolled during active disease. J is TRBJ1-5 and V is TRBV19, with D possibly TRBD1 on 5 matching bases. In nucleotides, the CDR3 is TGTGCCAGTACCCGTGGAGGGCAGGGTGCCCAGCCCCAGCATTTT. This encodes CASTRGGQGAQPQHF.